The clone carrying this TCR beta chain was seen a single time. This sample was taken from a study of memory CD4+ T cells and cytomegalovirus serostatus. TCRdb's copy holds only in-frame clones and misses some; the assay was immunoSEQ multiplex PCR. The data contain some 65,000 clones, less than 85% of them singletons. Germline CDR1 LGHNA, CDR2 YSLEER. The CDR3 contains 14 residues. Trimming took off 2 bases at V and 4 bases at J, with 11 bases between the two ends. The sort gate was single viable CD3+CD4+CD8-CD45RO+ cells for memory CD4+ T cells. The sequence came from an adult in good health and CMV-seronegative. Some clones in this sample may be carry-over from other donors' samples. Source material: memory CD4+ T cells from blood. The chain combines TRBV4-3 with TRBJ1-2; TRBD1 might be the D (5 bases). The CDR3 region is CASSQTDRLYGYTF. The CDR3 DNA is TGCGCCAGCAGCCAAACCGACAGACTCTATGGCTACACCTTC.